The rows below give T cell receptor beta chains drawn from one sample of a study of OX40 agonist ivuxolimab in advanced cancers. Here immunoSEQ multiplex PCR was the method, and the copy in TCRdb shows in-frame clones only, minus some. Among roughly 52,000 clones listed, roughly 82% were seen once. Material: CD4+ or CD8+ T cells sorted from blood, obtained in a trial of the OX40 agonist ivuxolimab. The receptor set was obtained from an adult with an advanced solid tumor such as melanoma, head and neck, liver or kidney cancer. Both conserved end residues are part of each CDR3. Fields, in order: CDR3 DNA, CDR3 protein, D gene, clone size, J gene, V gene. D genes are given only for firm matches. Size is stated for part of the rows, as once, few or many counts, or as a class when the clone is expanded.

TGTGCCTGGAGTGTGGGAAGCTATGGCGGGGAGCTGTTTTTT	CAWSVGSYGGELFF	-	-	TRBJ2-2	TRBV30
TGTGCCTGGGCTCGGACAGCCTGGGGAGGCGGGGAGCTGTTTTTT	CAWARTAWGGGELFF	-	-	TRBJ2-2	TRBV30
TGCGCCAGCAGCCAAGATTGGTTACGTCAGCCCCAGCATTTT	CASSQDWLRQPQHF	-	few	TRBJ1-5	TRBV4-1
TGTGCCAGCTCACCCGGGGTCCTTTCTAACACTGAAGCTTTCTTT	CASSPGVLSNTEAFF	-	-	TRBJ1-1	TRBV18
TGTGCCAGCAGGGCCGGGTCCCAAAAACATTATGGCTACACCTTC	CASRAGSQKHYGYTF	-	few	TRBJ1-2	TRBV5-4
TGTGCCAGCAGACTGACTTCAGGGGGGGAGACCCAGTACTTC	CASRLTSGGETQYF	-	-	TRBJ2-5	TRBV7-9
TGTGCCAGCTCACGGCAGGGCTCTGGAAACACCATATATTTT	CASSRQGSGNTIYF	-	-	TRBJ1-3	TRBV18
TGTGCCAGCAGCTTAGGTCCCAATCAGCCCCAGCATTTT	CASSLGPNQPQHF	-	-	TRBJ1-5	TRBV7-2
TGTGCCAGCTCACCAGGGTTCAATCAGCCCCAGCATTTT	CASSPGFNQPQHF	-	-	TRBJ1-5	TRBV18
TGTGCCAGCAGCTGGTCAAACACCGGGGAGCTGTTTTTT	CASSWSNTGELFF	-	-	TRBJ2-2	TRBV11-2
TGTGCAAGTCGCTTAGGAGCGGGCCTAGCCAAAAACATTCAGTACTTC	CASRLGAGLAKNIQYF	-	-	TRBJ2-4	TRBV12-2
TGTGCCAGCAGTGCGACGACTAGCGCCTACGAGCAGTACTTC	CASSATTSAYEQYF	TRBD2	few	TRBJ2-7	TRBV28
TGTGCCAGCAGTTCCCGACCGCTCTCTGGAAACACCATATATTTT	CASSSRPLSGNTIYF	-	medium-sized	TRBJ1-3	TRBV28
TGTGCCAGCAGTGCCCAACAGGGCCTCTCTGGGGCCAACGTCCTGACTTTC	CASSAQQGLSGANVLTF	-	-	TRBJ2-6	TRBV6-1
TGTGCCAGCAGTTCTCGGAGACAGGGCCTCGGTCAGCCCCAGCATTTT	CASSSRRQGLGQPQHF	TRBD1	-	TRBJ1-5	TRBV28
TGTGCCATCAGTGAGAGGGGGCGAAACTATGGCTACACCTTC	CAISERGRNYGYTF	TRBD1	-	TRBJ1-2	TRBV10-3
TGTGCCAGCAGTTTCAGTTTGGGGGAGAGCTATGGCTACACCTTC	CASSFSLGESYGYTF	-	-	TRBJ1-2	TRBV28
TGTGCCAGCAGCTGGACTCGTACAGATACGCAGTATTTT	CASSWTRTDTQYF	-	-	TRBJ2-3	TRBV5-6
TGTGCCAGCAGCTATCAAGGACGAGGGAATTCACCCCTCCACTTT	CASSYQGRGNSPLHF	-	-	TRBJ1-6	TRBV11-2
TGTGCCAGCAGTGAACCCCGCTCGACCAATGAGCAGTTCTTC	CASSEPRSTNEQFF	-	-	TRBJ2-1	TRBV6-1
TGTGCCAGCAGCTCCCACAATCCCTACGAGCAGTACTTC	CASSSHNPYEQYF	-	-	TRBJ2-7	TRBV7-9